Included here is one TCR beta chain sequence, with context. Repertoires were generated with immunoSEQ multiplex PCR, while TCRdb's copy carries only in-frame clones and drops some. Of about 250,000 clones in the sample, 85% to 90% are singletons; the top ten hold roughly 2.3%. The data derive from a study of blood T cell repertoires in COVID-19. This CDR3 contains 16 residues. Germline V lookup: CDR1 MNHGY, CDR2 SAAAGT. The V gene end was trimmed by 5 bases and the J gene end by 2 bases; junction bases not matched to a gene: 5. This rearrangement joins TRBV6-8 to TRBJ2-3, with 12 positions matching TRBD2. The TCR was taken from a woman in her late teens or twenties who had recovered from COVID-19. The sequencing input was PBMCs or T cells enriched from blood (not recorded which). The CDR3 is CASSRLAGDLTDTQYF. The CDR3 DNA reads TGTGCCAGCAGTCGACTAGCGGGGGACCTCACAGATACGCAGTATTTT.